The 7 T cell receptor beta chains below all came from one sample that was sequenced in a study of blood T cell repertoires in COVID-19. The table came from immunoSEQ multiplex PCR; TCRdb's copy has only in-frame clones and leaves some out. This table holds 100,000 to 150,000 clones, around 86% found once. The sample was peripheral blood. The origin of the receptors is a woman of 80 years or more with acute or convalescent COVID-19.

The chain combines TRBV2 with TRBJ1-1; weak D call: TRBD1 (5 bases). The germline CDR1 and CDR2 sequences are SNHLY and FYNNEI. The CDR3 runs to 12 residues. Between the trimmed V and J ends, which lost 6 bases and 4 bases, there was a span of 9 bases. The CDR3 loop is CASSREGTEAFF. The CDR3 DNA follows: TGTGCCAGCAGCAGGGAAGGCACTGAAGCTTTCTTT.

A note on this clone: Other DNA variants within this sample encode the same CDR3. The V call is TRBV12-3 or TRBV12-4, the J call TRBJ1-2; perhaps TRBD1 as D (5 bases). Trimming stripped 4 bases from V and 2 bases from J, with 8 bases between. This CDR3 comprises 13 residues. CDR3 residues: CASSSRGNYGYTF. CDR3 coding DNA: TGTGCCAGCAGTTCCCGGGGGAACTATGGCTACACCTTC.

J is TRBJ1-2 and V is TRBV19, with 7 bases aligning to TRBD1. This CDR3 has 13 amino acids. J lost 8 bases, V lost 6 bases, and 9 bases had no gene match. The V gene's germline CDR1 is LNHDA and CDR2 SQIVND (reference sequence). As DNA, the CDR3 is TGTGCCAGTAGCACCGGCACAGGGGTCGGCTACACCTTC. This translates into CASSTGTGVGYTF. Full variable domain (rest looked up from reference TRBV19 and TRBJ1-2): DGGITQSPKYLFRKEGQNVTLSCEQNLNHDAMYWYRQDPGQGLRLIYYSQIVNDFQKGDIAEGYSVSREKKESFPLTVTSAQKNPTAFYLCASSTGTGVGYTFGSGTRLTVV.

In nucleotides, the CDR3 is TGTGCCAGCAGCCCAGACAGGTCCCGCTATGGCTACACCTTC. Translated: CASSPDRSRYGYTF. The rearrangement uses TRBV28 and TRBJ1-2; D possibly corresponds to TRBD1 (6 bases). Trimming took off 6 bases at V and 4 bases at J, with 15 bases between the two ends. The CDR3 sequence is 14 residues long. Per the germline V gene, CDR1 is MDHEN and CDR2 is SYDVKM.

The J gene is TRBJ2-3, the V gene TRBV5-1; D gene unclear. The CDR3 contains 12 residues. CDR1 SGHRS and CDR2 YFSETQ come from the germline V gene. Trimming removed 0 bases from V and 5 bases from J, with 4 bases in between. CDR3 DNA: TGCGCCAGCAGCTTGGGTCGAGATACGCAGTATTTT. This encodes CASSLGRDTQYF.

This chain uses TRBV7-3 with TRBJ2-2; D gene unclear. Trimming pared 5 bases from V and 7 bases from J, leaving 8 bases between. There are 12 residues in the CDR3. Germline loops: CDR1 SGHTA, CDR2 FQGTGA. CDR3: CASSRVLGELFF. CDR3 nucleotides: TGTGCCAGCAGCCGAGTGCTCGGGGAGCTGTTTTTT.

This rearrangement joins TRBV9 to TRBJ2-3; D gene unclear. Germline V lookup: CDR1 SGDLS, CDR2 YYNGEE. Trimming cost V 4 bases and J 2 bases, with 14 bases left between them. This CDR3 contains 15 residues. The CDR3 DNA reads TGTGCCAGCAGCCCAGAGGCGGTCCCCACAGATACGCAGTATTTT. It translates to CASSPEAVPTDTQYF.